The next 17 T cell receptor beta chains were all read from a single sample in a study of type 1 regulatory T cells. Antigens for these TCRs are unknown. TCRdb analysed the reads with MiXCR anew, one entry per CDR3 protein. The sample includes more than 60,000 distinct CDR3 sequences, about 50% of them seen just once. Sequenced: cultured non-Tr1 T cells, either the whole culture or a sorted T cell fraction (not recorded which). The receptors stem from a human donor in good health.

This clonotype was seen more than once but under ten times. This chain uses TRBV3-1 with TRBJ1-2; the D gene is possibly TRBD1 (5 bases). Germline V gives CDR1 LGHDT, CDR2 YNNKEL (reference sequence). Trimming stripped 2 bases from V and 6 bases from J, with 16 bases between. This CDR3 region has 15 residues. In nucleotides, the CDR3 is TGTGCCAGCAGCCAAATGGGGGACCCACCGGATGGCTACACCTTC. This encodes CASSQMGDPPDGYTF.

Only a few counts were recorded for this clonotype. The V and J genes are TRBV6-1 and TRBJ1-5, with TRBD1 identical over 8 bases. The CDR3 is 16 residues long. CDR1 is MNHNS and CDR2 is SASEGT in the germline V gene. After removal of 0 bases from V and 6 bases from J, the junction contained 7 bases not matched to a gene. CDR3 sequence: CASSEAYQGARQPQHF. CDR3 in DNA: TGTGCCAGCAGTGAAGCGTACCAGGGGGCTCGTCAGCCCCAGCATTTT.

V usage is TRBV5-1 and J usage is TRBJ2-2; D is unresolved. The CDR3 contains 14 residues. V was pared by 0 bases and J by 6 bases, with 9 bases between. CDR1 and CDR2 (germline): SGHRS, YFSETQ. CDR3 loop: CASSLARMAGELFF. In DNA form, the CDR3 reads TGCGCCAGCAGCTTGGCCAGGATGGCCGGGGAGCTGTTTTTT.

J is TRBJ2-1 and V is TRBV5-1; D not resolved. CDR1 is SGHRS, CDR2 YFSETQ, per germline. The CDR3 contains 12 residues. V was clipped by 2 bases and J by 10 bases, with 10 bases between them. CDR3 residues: CASSFPALEQFF. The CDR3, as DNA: TGCGCCAGCAGCTTTCCGGCTCTAGAGCAGTTCTTC.

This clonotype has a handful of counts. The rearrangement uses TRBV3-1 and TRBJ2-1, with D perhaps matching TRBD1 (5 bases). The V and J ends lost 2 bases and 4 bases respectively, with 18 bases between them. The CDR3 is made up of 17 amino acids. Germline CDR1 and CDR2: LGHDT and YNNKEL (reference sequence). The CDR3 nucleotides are TGTGCCAGCAGCCAAAGCAAGGGGCCTGGGTCGTACAATGAGCAGTTCTTC. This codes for CASSQSKGPGSYNEQFF.

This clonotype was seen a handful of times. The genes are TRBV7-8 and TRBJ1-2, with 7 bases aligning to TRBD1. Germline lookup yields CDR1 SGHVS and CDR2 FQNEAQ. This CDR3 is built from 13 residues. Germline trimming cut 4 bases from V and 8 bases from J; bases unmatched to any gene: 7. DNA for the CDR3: TGTGCCAGCAGCTCCGGGCAGGGACAGGGCTACACCTTC. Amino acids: CASSSGQGQGYTF.

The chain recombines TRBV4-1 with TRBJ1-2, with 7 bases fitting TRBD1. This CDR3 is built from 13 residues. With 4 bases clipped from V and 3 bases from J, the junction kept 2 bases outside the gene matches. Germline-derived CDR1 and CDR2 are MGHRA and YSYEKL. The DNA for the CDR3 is TGCGCCAGCAGCCGACAGGGTGACTATGGCTACACCTTC. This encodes CASSRQGDYGYTF.

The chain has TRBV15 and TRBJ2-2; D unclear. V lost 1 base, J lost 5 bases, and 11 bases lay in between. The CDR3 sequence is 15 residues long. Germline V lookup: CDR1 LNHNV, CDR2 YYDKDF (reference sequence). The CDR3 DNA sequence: TGTGCCACCAGCAGAGTAATGAGCTCGACCGGGGAGCTGTTTTTT. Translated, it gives CATSRVMSSTGELFF.

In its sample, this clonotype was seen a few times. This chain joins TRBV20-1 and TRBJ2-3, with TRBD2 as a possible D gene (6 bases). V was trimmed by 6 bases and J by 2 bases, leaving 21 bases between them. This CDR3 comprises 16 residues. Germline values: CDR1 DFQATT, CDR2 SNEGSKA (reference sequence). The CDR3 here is CSARELLRGHTDTQYF. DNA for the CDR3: TGCAGTGCCCGGGAGTTATTGCGGGGCCACACAGATACGCAGTATTTT.

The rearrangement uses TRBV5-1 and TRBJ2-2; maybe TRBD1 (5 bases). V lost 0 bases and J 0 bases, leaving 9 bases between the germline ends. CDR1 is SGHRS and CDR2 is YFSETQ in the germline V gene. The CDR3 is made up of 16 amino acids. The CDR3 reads CASSLEVGANTGELFF. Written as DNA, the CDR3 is TGCGCCAGCAGCTTGGAAGTAGGGGCGAACACCGGGGAGCTGTTTTTT.

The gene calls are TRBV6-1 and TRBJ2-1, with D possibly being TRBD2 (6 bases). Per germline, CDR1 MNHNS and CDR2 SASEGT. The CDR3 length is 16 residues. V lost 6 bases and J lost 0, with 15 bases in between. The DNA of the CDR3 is TGTGCCAGCAGCCCCAGCGGGTCGAGCTCCTACAATGAGCAGTTCTTC. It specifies CASSPSGSSSYNEQFF.

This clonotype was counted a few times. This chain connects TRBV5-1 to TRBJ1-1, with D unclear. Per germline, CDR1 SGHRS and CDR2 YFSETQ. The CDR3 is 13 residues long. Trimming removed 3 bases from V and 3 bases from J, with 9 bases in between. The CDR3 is CASSWNRDTEAFF. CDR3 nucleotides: TGCGCCAGCAGCTGGAACAGAGACACTGAAGCTTTCTTT.

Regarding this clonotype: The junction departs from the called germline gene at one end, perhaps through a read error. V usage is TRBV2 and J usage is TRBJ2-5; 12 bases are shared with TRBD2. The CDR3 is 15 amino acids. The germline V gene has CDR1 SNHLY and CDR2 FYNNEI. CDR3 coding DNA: TGTGCCAGCAACGGACTAGCGGGACAGGGAGAGATCCAGTACTTC. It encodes CASNGLAGQGEIQYF.

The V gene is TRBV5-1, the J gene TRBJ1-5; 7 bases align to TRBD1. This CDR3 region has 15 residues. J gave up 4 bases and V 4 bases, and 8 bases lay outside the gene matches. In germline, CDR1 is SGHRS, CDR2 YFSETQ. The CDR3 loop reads CASSPGDRENQPQHF. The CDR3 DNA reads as TGCGCCAGCAGCCCGGGGGACAGAGAGAATCAGCCCCAGCATTTT.

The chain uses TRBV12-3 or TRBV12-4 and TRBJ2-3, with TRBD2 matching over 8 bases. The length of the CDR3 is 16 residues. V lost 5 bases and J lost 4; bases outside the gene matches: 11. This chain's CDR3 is CASSPPGSSGADTQYF. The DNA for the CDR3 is TGTGCCAGCAGTCCCCCCGGGAGTAGCGGGGCAGATACGCAGTATTTT.

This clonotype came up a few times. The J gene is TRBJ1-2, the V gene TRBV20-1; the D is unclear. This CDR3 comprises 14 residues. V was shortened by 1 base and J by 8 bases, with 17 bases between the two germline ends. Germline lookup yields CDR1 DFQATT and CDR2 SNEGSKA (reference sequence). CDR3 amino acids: CSARVSEAPRGYTF. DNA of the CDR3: TGCAGTGCTAGAGTTAGCGAGGCCCCGCGGGGCTACACCTTC.

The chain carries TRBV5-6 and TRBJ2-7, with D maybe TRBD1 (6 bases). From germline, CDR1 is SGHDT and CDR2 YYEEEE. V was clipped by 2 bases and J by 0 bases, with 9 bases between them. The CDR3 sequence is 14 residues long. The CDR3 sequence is CASSFSRGSYEQYF. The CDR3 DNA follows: TGTGCCAGCAGCTTTTCCAGGGGCTCCTACGAGCAGTACTTC. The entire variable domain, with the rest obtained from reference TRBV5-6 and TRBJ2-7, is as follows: DAGVTQSPTHLIKTRGQQVTLRCSPKSGHDTVSWYQQALGQGPQFIFQYYEEEERQRGNFPDRFSGHQFPNYSSELNVNALLLGDSALYLCASSFSRGSYEQYFGPGTRLTVT.